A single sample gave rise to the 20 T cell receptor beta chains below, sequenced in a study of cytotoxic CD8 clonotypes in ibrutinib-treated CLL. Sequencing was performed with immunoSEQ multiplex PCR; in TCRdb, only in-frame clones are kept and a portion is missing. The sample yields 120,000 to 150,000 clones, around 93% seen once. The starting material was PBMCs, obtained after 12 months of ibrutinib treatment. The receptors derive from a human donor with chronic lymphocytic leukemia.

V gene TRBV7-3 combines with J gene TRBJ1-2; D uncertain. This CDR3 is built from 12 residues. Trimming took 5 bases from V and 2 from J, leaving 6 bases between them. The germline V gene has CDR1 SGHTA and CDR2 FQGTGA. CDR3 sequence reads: CASSPGNYGYTF. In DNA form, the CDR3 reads TGTGCCAGCAGCCCCGGGAACTATGGCTACACCTTC.

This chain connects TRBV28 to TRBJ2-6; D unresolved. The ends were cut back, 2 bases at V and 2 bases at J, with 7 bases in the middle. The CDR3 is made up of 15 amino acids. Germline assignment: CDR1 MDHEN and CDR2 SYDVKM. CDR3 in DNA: TGTGCCAGCAGTTTAGGTCGTACTGGGGCCAACGTCCTGACTTTC. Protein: CASSLGRTGANVLTF. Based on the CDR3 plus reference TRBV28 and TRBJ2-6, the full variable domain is DVKVTQSSRYLVKRTGEKVFLECVQDMDHENMFWYRQDPGLGLRLIYFSYDVKMKEKGDIPEGYSVSREKKERFSLILESASTNQTSMYLCASSLGRTGANVLTFGAGSRLTVL.

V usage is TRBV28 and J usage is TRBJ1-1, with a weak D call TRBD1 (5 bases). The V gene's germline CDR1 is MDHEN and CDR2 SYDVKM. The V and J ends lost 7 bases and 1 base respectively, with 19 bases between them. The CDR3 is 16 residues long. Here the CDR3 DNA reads TGTGCCAGCACTACCCCCGAGGGGTACAAGAACACTGAAGCTTTCTTT. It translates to CASTTPEGYKNTEAFF. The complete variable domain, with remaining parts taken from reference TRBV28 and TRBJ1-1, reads DVKVTQSSRYLVKRTGEKVFLECVQDMDHENMFWYRQDPGLGLRLIYFSYDVKMKEKGDIPEGYSVSREKKERFSLILESASTNQTSMYLCASTTPEGYKNTEAFFGQGTRLTVV.

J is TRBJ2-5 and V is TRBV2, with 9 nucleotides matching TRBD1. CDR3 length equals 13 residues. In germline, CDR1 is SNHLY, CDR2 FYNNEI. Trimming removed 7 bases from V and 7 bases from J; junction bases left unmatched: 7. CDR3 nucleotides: TGTGCCAGCATCCGGGACAGGGAAAGGACCCAGTACTTC. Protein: CASIRDRERTQYF.

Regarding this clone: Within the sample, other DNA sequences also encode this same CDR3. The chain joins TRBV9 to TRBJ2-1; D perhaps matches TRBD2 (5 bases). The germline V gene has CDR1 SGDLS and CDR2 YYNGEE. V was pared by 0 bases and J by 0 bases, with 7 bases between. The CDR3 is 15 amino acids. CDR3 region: CASSVGGNSYNEQFF. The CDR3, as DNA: TGTGCCAGCAGCGTAGGAGGGAACTCCTACAATGAGCAGTTCTTC.

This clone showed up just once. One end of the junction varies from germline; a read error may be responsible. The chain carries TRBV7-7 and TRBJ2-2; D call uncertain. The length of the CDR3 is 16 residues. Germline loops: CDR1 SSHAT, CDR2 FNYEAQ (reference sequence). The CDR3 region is CASSLGARSNTGELFF. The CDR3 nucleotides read TGTGCTAGCAGCTTAGGTGCCAGATCGAACACCGGGGAGCTGTTTTTT.

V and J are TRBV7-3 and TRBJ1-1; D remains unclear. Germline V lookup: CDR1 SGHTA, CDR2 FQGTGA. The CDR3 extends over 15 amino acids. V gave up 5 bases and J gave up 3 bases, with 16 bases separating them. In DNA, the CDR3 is TGTGCCAGCAGCCCCTCACAGAGCTTTTACACTGAAGCTTTCTTT. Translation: CASSPSQSFYTEAFF.

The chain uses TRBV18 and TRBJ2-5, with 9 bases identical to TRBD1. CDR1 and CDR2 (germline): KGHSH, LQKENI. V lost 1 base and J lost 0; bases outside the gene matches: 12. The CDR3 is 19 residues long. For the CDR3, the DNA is TGTGCCAGCTCACCACGGGCCGGGACAGGGATTGGGGACCAAGAGACCCAGTACTTC. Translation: CASSPRAGTGIGDQETQYF.

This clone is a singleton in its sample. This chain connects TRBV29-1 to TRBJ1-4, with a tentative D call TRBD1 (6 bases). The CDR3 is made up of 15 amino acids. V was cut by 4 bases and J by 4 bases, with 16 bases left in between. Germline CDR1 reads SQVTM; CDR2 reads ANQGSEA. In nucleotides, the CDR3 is TGCAGCGTTGGCACGACAGGAGGTGATAATGAAAAACTGTTTTTT. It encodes CSVGTTGGDNEKLFF.

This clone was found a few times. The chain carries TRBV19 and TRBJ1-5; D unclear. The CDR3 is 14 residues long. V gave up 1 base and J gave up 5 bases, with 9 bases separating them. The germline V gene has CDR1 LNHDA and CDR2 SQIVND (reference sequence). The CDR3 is CASSIAPGDQPQHF. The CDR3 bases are TGTGCCAGTAGTATAGCCCCTGGGGATCAGCCCCAGCATTTT.

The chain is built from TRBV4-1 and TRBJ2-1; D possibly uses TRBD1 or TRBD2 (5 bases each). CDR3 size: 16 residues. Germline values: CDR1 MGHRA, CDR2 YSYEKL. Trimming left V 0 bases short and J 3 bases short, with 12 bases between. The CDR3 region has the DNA TGCGCCAGCAGCCAAGATACGGGGCCCCTCTACAATGAGCAGTTCTTC. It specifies CASSQDTGPLYNEQFF.

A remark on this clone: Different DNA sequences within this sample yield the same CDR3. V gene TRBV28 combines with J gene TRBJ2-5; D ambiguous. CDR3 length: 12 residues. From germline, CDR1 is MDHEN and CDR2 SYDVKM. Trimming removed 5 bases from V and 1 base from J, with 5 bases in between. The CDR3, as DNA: TGTGCCAGCAGTCCGGGCCAAGAGACCCAGTACTTC. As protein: CASSPGQETQYF.

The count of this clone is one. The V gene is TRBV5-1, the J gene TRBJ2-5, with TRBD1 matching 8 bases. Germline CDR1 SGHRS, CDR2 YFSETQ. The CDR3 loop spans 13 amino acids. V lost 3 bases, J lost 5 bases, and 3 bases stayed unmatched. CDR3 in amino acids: CASSSGGRETQYF. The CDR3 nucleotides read TGCGCCAGCAGCTCAGGGGGCCGGGAGACCCAGTACTTC.

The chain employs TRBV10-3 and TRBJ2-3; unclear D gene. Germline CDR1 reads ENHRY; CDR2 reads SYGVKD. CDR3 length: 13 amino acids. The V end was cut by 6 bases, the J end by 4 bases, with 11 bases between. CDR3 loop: CAISLGPPDTQYF. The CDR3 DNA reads TGTGCCATCAGCCTTGGACCTCCAGATACGCAGTATTTT.

CDR3: CASSSYPDLSYEQYF. The CDR3 region has the DNA TGTGCCAGCAGCAGCTACCCTGACCTCTCCTACGAGCAGTACTTC. This chain links TRBV27 with TRBJ2-7; D gene ambiguous. V lost 6 bases and J 0 bases, leaving 15 bases between the germline ends. CDR3 length: 15 residues. The germline CDR1 and CDR2 sequences are MNHEY and SMNVEV (reference sequence).

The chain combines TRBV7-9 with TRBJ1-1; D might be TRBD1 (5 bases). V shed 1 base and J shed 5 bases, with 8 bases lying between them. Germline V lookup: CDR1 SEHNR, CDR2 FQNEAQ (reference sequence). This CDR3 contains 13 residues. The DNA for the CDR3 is TGTGCCAGCAGCTTAGGACAGAGAACTGAAGCTTTCTTT. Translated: CASSLGQRTEAFF.

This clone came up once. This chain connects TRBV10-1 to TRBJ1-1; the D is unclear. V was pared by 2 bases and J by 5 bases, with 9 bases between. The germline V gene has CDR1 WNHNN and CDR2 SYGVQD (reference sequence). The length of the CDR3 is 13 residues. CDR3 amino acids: CASSEKPGTEAFF. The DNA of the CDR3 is TGCGCCAGCAGTGAGAAACCGGGGACTGAAGCTTTCTTT.

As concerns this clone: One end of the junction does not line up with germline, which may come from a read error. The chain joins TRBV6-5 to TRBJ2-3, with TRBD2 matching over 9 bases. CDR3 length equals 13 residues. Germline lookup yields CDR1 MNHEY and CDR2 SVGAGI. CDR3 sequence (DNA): TGTGCCAGCAGTTACTCTGCGGGAGGGGCCCGGGATTTT. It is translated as CASSYSAGGARDF.

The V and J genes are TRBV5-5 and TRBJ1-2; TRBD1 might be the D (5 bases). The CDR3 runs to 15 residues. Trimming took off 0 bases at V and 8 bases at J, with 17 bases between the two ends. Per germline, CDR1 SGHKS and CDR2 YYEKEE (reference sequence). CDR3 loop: CASSLEGRGGEGYTF. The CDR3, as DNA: TGTGCCAGCAGCTTGGAGGGCCGAGGAGGGGAGGGCTACACCTTC.

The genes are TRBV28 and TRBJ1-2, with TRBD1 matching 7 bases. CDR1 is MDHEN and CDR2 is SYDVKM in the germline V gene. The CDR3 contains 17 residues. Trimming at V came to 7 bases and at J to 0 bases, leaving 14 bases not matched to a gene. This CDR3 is CASTIGTAVQANYGYTF. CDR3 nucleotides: TGTGCCAGCACAATTGGGACAGCCGTACAAGCTAACTATGGCTACACCTTC.